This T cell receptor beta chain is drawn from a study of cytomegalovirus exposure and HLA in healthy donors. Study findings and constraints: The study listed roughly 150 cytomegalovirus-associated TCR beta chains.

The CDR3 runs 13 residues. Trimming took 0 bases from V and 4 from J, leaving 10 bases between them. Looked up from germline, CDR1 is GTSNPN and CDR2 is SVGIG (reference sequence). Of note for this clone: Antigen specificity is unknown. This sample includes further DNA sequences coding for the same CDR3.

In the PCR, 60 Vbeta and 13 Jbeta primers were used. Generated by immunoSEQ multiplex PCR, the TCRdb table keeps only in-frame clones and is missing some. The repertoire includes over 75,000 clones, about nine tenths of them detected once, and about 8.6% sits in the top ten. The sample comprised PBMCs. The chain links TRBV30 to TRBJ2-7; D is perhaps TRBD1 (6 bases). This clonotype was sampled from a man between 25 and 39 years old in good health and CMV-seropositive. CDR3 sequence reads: CAWSVGQGYEQYF. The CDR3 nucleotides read TGTGCCTGGAGTGTAGGGCAGGGGTACGAGCAGTACTTC.